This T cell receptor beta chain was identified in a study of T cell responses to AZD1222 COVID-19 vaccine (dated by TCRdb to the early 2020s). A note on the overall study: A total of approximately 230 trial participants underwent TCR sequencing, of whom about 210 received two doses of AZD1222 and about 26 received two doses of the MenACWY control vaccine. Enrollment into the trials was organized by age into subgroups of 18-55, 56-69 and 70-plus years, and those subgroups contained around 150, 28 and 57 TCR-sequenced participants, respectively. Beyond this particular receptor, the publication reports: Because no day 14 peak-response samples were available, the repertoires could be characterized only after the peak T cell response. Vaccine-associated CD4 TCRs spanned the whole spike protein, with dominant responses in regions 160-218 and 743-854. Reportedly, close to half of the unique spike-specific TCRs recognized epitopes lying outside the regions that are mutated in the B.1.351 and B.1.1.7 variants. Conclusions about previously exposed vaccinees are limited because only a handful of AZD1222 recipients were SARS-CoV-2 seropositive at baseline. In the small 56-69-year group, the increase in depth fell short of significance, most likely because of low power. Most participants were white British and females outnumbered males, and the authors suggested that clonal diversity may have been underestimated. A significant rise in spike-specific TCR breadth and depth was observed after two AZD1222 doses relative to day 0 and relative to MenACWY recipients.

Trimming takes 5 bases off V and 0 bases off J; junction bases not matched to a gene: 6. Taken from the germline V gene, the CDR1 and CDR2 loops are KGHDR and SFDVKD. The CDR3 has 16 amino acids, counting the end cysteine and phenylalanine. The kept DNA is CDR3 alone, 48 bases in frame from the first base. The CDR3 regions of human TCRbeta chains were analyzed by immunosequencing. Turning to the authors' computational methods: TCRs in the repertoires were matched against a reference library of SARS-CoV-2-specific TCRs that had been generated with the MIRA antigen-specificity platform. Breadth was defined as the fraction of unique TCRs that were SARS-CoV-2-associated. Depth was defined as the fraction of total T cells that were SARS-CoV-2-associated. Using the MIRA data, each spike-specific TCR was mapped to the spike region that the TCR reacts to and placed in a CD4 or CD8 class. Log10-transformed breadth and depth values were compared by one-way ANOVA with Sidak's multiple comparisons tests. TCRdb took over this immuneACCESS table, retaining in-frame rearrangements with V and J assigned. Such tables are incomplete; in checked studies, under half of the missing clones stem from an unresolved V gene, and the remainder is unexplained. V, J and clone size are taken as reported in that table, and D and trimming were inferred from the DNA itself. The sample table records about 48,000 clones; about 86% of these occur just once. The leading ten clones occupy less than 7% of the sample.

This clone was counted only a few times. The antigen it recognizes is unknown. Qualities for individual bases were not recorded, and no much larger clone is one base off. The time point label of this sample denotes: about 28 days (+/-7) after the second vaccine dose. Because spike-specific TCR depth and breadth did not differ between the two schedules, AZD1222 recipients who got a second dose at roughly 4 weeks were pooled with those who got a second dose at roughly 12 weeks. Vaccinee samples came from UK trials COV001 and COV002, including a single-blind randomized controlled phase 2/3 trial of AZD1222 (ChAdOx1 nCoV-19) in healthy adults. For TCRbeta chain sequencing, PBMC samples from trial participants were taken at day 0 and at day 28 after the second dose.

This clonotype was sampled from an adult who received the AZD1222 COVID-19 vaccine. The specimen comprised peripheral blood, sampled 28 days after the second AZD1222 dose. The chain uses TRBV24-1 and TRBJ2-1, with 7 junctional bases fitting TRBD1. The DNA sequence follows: TGTGCCACCAGTGTCCACCGGGACAGCTCCTACAATGAGCAGTTCTTC. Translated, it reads CATSVHRDSSYNEQFF.